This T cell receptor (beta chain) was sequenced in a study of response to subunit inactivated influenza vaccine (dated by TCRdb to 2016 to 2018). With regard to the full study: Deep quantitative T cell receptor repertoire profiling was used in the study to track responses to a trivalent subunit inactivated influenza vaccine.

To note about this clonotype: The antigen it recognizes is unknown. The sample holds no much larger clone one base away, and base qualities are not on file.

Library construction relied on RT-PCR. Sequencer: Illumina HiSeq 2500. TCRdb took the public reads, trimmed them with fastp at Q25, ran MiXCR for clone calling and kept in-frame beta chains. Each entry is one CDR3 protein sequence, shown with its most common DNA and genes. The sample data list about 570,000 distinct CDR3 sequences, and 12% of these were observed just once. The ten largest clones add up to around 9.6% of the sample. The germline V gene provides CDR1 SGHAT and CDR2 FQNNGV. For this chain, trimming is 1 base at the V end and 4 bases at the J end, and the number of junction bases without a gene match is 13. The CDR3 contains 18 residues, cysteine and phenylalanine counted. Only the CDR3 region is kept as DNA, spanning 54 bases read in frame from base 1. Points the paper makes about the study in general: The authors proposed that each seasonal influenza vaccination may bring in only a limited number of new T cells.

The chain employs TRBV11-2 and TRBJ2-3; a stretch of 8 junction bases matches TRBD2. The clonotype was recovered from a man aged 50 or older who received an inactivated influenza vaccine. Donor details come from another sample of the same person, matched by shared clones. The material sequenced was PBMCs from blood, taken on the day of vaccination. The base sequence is TGTGCCAGCAGCTTAGTAGGGTGGAGCGGGAGATTCCCAGATACGCAGTATTTT. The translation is CASSLVGWSGRFPDTQYF.